This T cell receptor (beta chain) emerged from a study of T-cell reconstitution after alpha-beta-depleted transplantation in children. Researchers prepared the TCRbeta library using unique molecular identifiers, the study reports. Each CDR3 protein is one row after TCRdb ran MiXCR on the PCR reads. This sample has 440,000 or so distinct CDR3 sequences, with under 13% found just once. The length of the CDR3 is 17 residues. V lost 0 bases, J lost 3 bases, and 14 bases lay in between. Germline-derived CDR1 and CDR2 are LGHDT and YNNKEL (reference sequence). This clonotype was counted between two and nine times.

The V and J genes are TRBV3-1 and TRBJ2-2; TRBD2 is a possible D gene (6 bases). The TCR was taken from a human donor who donated a stem cell graft to a child with acute myeloid leukemia. This material consisted of PBMCs from the stem cell graft donor, taken from the stem cell graft. Here the CDR3 reads CASSQDLTAGYTGELFF. The CDR3 nucleotides read TGTGCCAGCAGCCAAGATCTGACGGCGGGATACACCGGGGAGCTGTTTTTT.